The rows below give T cell receptor beta chains drawn from one sample of a study of CD8 T cells in Susac syndrome. TCRdb re-called the immunoSEQ multiplex PCR reads with MiXCR, one entry per CDR3 protein. The sample gives tens of thousands of distinct CDR3 sequences, about 94% of which show up once; 0.63% is in the top ten. Sequencing was performed on CD8+ T cells from PBMCs. The source of these receptors is a human donor with Susac syndrome. Each CDR3 is given with its conserved first and last residue. D genes are given only for firm matches. The size field is filled for only some rows; it gives once, few, many or a size class.

TRBJ1-2	TRBV29-1	-	-	TGCAGCGTTGGACCCCGACAGGAAGACTTCTATGGCTACACCTTC	CSVGPRQEDFYGYTF
TRBJ2-7	TRBV18	-	-	TGTGCCAGCTCACCCTGGATCCGGTACGAGCAGTACTTC	CASSPWIRYEQYF
TRBJ2-6	TRBV19	-	-	TGTGCCAGTAGTATTGACAGACGTGGGGCCAACGTCCTGACTTTC	CASSIDRRGANVLTF
TRBJ2-1	TRBV20-1	-	-	TGCAGTGCTAGAGATTGGGCAGTCTACAATGAGCAGTTCTTC	CSARDWAVYNEQFF
TRBJ2-7	TRBV6-2/TRBV6-3	TRBD2	-	TGTGCCAGCAGTTACTCCCTAGCGGGGGGGCAGGACGAGCAGTACTTC	CASSYSLAGGQDEQYF
TRBJ2-3	TRBV12-3/TRBV12-4	-	-	TGTGCCAGCAACAAACAGGGAGATACGCAGTATTTT	CASNKQGDTQYF
TRBJ1-1	TRBV13	TRBD1	-	TGTGCCAGCAGCGATGGGACAGGGAGGGGGTACACTGAAGCTTTCTTT	CASSDGTGRGYTEAFF
TRBJ2-7	TRBV5-6	-	-	TGTGCCAGCAGTGAGTCCTACGAGCAGTACTTC	CASSESYEQYF
TRBJ2-5	TRBV6-2/TRBV6-3	-	-	TGTGCCAGCAGTTACCTGACAACTTCCCAAGAGACCCAGTACTTC	CASSYLTTSQETQYF
TRBJ2-3	TRBV4-3	-	-	TGCGCCAGCAGCCAAGTGATCAGCACAGATACTGCGCAGTATTTT	CASSQVISTDTAQYF
TRBJ2-5	TRBV28	-	-	TGTGCCAGCAGTTTCGTCAGGGTGGAAGAGACCCAGTACTTC	CASSFVRVEETQYF
TRBJ2-1	TRBV20-1	TRBD1	-	TGCAGTGTCCCGGGACAGGGTGGCTATGAGCAGTTCTTC	CSVPGQGGYEQFF
TRBJ2-5	TRBV2	-	once	TGTGCCAGCATGTACACAGAACAAGAGACCCAGTACTTC	CASMYTEQETQYF
TRBJ2-7	TRBV18	-	-	TGTGCCAGCTCACCTCCGCAGGCAGGGGGGTCCTACGAGCAGTACTTC	CASSPPQAGGSYEQYF
TRBJ2-2	TRBV27	TRBD1	once	TGTGCCAGCAGTCTACAGGGGTCCACCGGGGAGCTGTTTTTT	CASSLQGSTGELFF
TRBJ2-2	TRBV7-9	-	once	TGTGCCAGCAGCTTAATGGCAGGGTCCCCCGGGGAGCTGTTTTTT	CASSLMAGSPGELFF